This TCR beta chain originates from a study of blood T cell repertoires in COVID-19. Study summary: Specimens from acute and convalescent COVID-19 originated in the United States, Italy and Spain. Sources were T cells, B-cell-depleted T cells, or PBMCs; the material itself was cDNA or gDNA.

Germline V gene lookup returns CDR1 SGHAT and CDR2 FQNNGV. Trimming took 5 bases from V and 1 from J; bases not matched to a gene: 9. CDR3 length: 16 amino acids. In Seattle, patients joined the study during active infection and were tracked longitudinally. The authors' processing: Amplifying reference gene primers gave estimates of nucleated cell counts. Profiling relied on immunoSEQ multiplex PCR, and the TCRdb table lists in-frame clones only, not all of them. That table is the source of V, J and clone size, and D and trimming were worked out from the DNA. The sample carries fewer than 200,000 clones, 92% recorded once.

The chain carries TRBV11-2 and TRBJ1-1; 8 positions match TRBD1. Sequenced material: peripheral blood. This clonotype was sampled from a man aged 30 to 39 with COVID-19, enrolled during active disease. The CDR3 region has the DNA TGTGCCAGCAGCACACGACAGGGGCTTTCGAACACTGAAGCTTTCTTT. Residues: CASSTRQGLSNTEAFF.